These T cell receptor beta chains were read from a single sample in a study of preoperative IRX-2 immunotherapy in early breast cancer. TCRdb keeps only in-frame clones here, not all; method: immunoSEQ multiplex PCR. The sample lists about 98,000 clones, roughly 88% occurring once. The sample in question was tumor tissue, obtained after IRX-2 immunotherapy. The receptor set was obtained from a human donor with breast cancer. CDR3s include the opening cysteine and the closing phenylalanine or tryptophan. Each record gives: D gene, clone size, V gene, J gene, CDR3 DNA, CDR3 protein. D genes are given only for firm matches. The size entry is marked missing in some rows and otherwise reads once, few, many or a size class.

TRBD1,-,TRBV19,TRBJ2-1,TGTGCCAGTAGTAAAGCTGCGGACAGGGGGCTTTTGAATGAGCAGTTCTTC,CASSKAADRGLLNEQFF
-,-,TRBV11-3,TRBJ1-4,TGTGCCAGCAGCTCGGACGGTGCAACTAATGAAAAACTGTTTTTT,CASSSDGATNEKLFF
-,-,TRBV28,TRBJ2-3,TGTGCCAGCAGCTCTGGCATGGCGGGGCCCGAAGATACGCAGTATTTT,CASSSGMAGPEDTQYF
-,-,TRBV19,TRBJ1-1,TGTGCCAGTACATTCCCGGCCCCCATGAACACTGAAGCTTTCTTT,CASTFPAPMNTEAFF
-,-,TRBV19,TRBJ2-1,TGTGCCAGTTCCCGTCAGGGGTCCTCCTACAATGAGCAGTTCTTC,CASSRQGSSYNEQFF
-,-,TRBV18,TRBJ1-6,TGTGCCAGCTCACCAGGGGGGGTGCGGTCACCCCTCCACTTT,CASSPGGVRSPLHF
-,-,TRBV6-8,TRBJ2-1,TGTGCCAGCAACATGAAAGGGGGCAATGAGCAGTTCTTC,CASNMKGGNEQFF
TRBD1,few,TRBV19,TRBJ1-4,TGTGCCACCACCAGGGGGAGAGTCGCTGAAAAACTGTTTTTT,CATTRGRVAEKLFF
-,-,TRBV9,TRBJ2-2,TGTGCCAGCGATGGGCAGGGAAGGAACACCGGGGAGCTGTTTTTT,CASDGQGRNTGELFF
-,-,TRBV19,TRBJ2-3,TGTGCCAGTAGTATTATAGGAACCTACACAGATACGCAGTATTTT,CASSIIGTYTDTQYF
-,-,TRBV5-1,TRBJ2-7,TGCGCCAGCAGGCCGACACCGACAGGTTCGTCTCCCTACGAGCAGTACTTC,CASRPTPTGSSPYEQYF
-,-,TRBV18,TRBJ2-3,TGTGCCAGCTCACCGGCCCATGACGGAACAGATACGCAGTATTTT,CASSPAHDGTDTQYF
-,-,TRBV6-7,TRBJ2-3,TGTGCCAGCAGTGAAGGGGCCCTGCCAGATACGCAGTATTTT,CASSEGALPDTQYF
-,-,TRBV6-8,TRBJ2-7,TGTGCCATCAGTCATAACAGCTACGAGCAGTACTTC,CAISHNSYEQYF
TRBD1,few,TRBV6-8,TRBJ1-5,TGTGCCAGCAGTGATAGACAGGGGGCTTTGGGCCAGCATTTT,CASSDRQGALGQHF
TRBD1,-,TRBV5-1,TRBJ2-6,TGCGCCAGCAGCTTGGGGAGACAGGGGCCTGCCCAATGGGGGGCCAACGTCCTGACTTTC,CASSLGRQGPAQWGANVLTF
-,-,TRBV6-8,TRBJ1-2,TGTGCCAGCAGTTACTCGGCAGGGAGTAACGGCTACACCTTC,CASSYSAGSNGYTF
-,-,TRBV10-3,TRBJ2-1,TGTGCCATCAGTGAGTCGGTGGGAGCGGTTGAGCAGTTCTTC,CAISESVGAVEQFF
-,few,TRBV22-1,TRBJ2-3,TGTGCCAGCAGGACTAGCGGGAGCACAGATACGCAGTATTTT,CASRTSGSTDTQYF
-,-,TRBV7-1,TRBJ1-1,TGTGCCAGCAGCGCGTCGAGGCCCGGTAGGGTCACTGAAGCTTTCTTT,CASSASRPGRVTEAFF
-,-,TRBV19,TRBJ2-1,TGTGCCAGTAGTATCGGTGGGGCCAATGAGCAGTTCTTC,CASSIGGANEQFF
-,-,TRBV19,TRBJ2-5,TGTGCCAGTAGTATTCGAGAGACCCAGTACTTC,CASSIRETQYF
TRBD1,-,TRBV10-1,TRBJ1-1,TGCGCCAGCCGGGGACAGGGGGGCACTGAAGCTTTCTTT,CASRGQGGTEAFF
-,-,TRBV29-1,TRBJ1-5,TGCAGCGTTGAGCCCCATACGAGCAATCAGCCCCAGCATTTT,CSVEPHTSNQPQHF
TRBD2,-,TRBV5-4,TRBJ2-1,TGTGCCAGCAGCGCATCGGGACTAGCGGGCTCTGACAATGAGCAGTTCTTC,CASSASGLAGSDNEQFF